These T cell receptor beta chains were read from a single sample in a study of blood T cells in healthy people across ages. TCRdb re-derived calls from the 5' RACE reads in MiXCR, one entry per CDR3 protein. The sample contains 850,000 to 1,300,000 distinct CDR3 sequences, 45% of which appear only once. The sequenced material came from blood. These receptors were obtained from a woman aged 55-69 years in good health. CDR3s include the opening cysteine and the closing phenylalanine or tryptophan. Fields, in order: D gene, clone size, J gene, V gene, CDR3 DNA, CDR3 protein. The D gene is left open where the match is weak. Only part of the rows carry a size: once, few, many, or a class if the clone is expanded.

>TRBD2|once|TRBJ2-5|TRBV5-1
TGCGCCAGCAGCTGGGACTTAACGGGAGGGAATCAAGAGACCCAGTACTTC
CASSWDLTGGNQETQYF
>TRBD2|few|TRBJ2-1|TRBV2
TGTGCCAGCAGTGTGCTGACTAGCGGGAAAAATGAGCAGTTCTTC
CASSVLTSGKNEQFF
>TRBD1|NA|TRBJ1-2|TRBV7-9
TGTGCCAGCAGCTCTCCGGGACAGGGAGTCGGCGGCTACACCTTC
CASSSPGQGVGGYTF
>TRBD1|NA|TRBJ2-5|TRBV4-1
TGCGCCAGCAGTCAAGGTACGGACAGGGTGGTGGAGACCCAGTACTTC
CASSQGTDRVVETQYF
>TRBD2|NA|TRBJ2-7|TRBV20-1
TGCAGTGTACCCGGGACTAGCGGGAGAGAGAGGTCCTACAATGAGCAGTACTTC
CSVPGTSGRERSYNEQYF
>TRBD1|NA|TRBJ2-5|TRBV29-1
TGCAGCGTTGAATCCGACGACAGGGAAAAAGAGACCCAGTACTTC
CSVESDDREKETQYF
>TRBD2|NA|TRBJ2-7|TRBV7-9
TGTGCCAGCAGCCACCCGGGACTAGCGGGAGCAATCTCCTACGAGCAGTACTTC
CASSHPGLAGAISYEQYF
>NA|NA|TRBJ2-7|TRBV20-1
TGCAGTGCTACCTTAGCGGTCCACTCCTACAATGAGCAGTACTTC
CSATLAVHSYNEQYF
>NA|NA|TRBJ2-3|TRBV6-1
TGTGCCAGCAGTGCCGAGGGACTGACTACAGATACGCAGTATTTT
CASSAEGLTTDTQYF
>NA|many|TRBJ2-7|TRBV9
TGTGCCAGCAGCGTATCTGACTACGAGCAGTACTTC
CASSVSDYEQYF
>TRBD2|NA|TRBJ2-7|TRBV28
TGTGCCAGCAGTCCAATACTAGCGGGAGGCCTGAGCTCCTACGAGCAGTACTTC
CASSPILAGGLSSYEQYF
>TRBD1|NA|TRBJ2-3|TRBV4-2
TGTGCCAGCAGCCAAGGTTCGACAGGGACAGATACGCAGTATTTT
CASSQGSTGTDTQYF
>TRBD1|NA|TRBJ1-5|TRBV30
TGTGCCTGGAGACTGGCAGGGGGCGTTAATCAGCCCCAGCATTTT
CAWRLAGGVNQPQHF
>NA|NA|TRBJ2-4|TRBV4-1
TGCGCCAGCAGCCAAGACTTAAATCTGAACATTCAGTACTTC
CASSQDLNLNIQYF
>TRBD2|NA|TRBJ2-7|TRBV3-1
TGTGCCAGCAGCCAAGTATGGCGGCGGGAGGCGGACTACGAGCAGTACTTC
CASSQVWRREADYEQYF
>TRBD1|many|TRBJ2-5|TRBV6-5
TGTGCCAGCAGTTACGACAGGGAAGAGACCCAGTACTTC
CASSYDREETQYF
>TRBD1|NA|TRBJ1-2|TRBV2
TGTGCCAGCAGTGAAGGGCAGGGGGCTGCAGATGGCTACACCTTC
CASSEGQGAADGYTF
>TRBD2|few|TRBJ2-1|TRBV27
TGTGCCAGCAGTTTGGGGAAGGGAGGGGATGAGCAGTTCTTC
CASSLGKGGDEQFF
>NA|few|TRBJ1-2|TRBV9
TGTGCCAGCAGCCAACAGGGTTATGGCTACACCTTC
CASSQQGYGYTF
>NA|many|TRBJ2-5|TRBV6-5
TGTGCCAGCAGTTACGATAATGAGCAGTACTTC
CASSYDNEQYF
>TRBD2|NA|TRBJ2-4|TRBV6-2/TRBV6-3
TGTGCCAGCAGTTACGACAGGACTAGCGGTGTTTTAGCCAAAAACATTCAGTACTTC
CASSYDRTSGVLAKNIQYF
>NA|NA|TRBJ2-7|TRBV28
TGTGCCAGCAGTTTATCCTCAGCCGGAGGTCCCTACGAGCAGTACTTC
CASSLSSAGGPYEQYF
>NA|NA|TRBJ1-5|TRBV6-2/TRBV6-3
TGTGCCAGCAGTCCACCTATCCAGCCCCAGCATTTT
CASSPPIQPQHF
>NA|NA|TRBJ2-1|TRBV2
TGTGCCAGCAGTGAAAGCCAACACAATGAGCAGTTCTTC
CASSESQHNEQFF
>TRBD2|few|TRBJ2-1|TRBV29-1
TGCAGCGTGCGGACTAGCGGTTCTTACAATGAGCAGTTCTTC
CSVRTSGSYNEQFF
>TRBD1|NA|TRBJ2-3|TRBV11-3
TGTGCCAGCAGCTCAGGGGGACAGGCACCCACAGATACGCAGTATTTT
CASSSGGQAPTDTQYF
>NA|NA|TRBJ2-3|TRBV27
TGTGCCAGCAGTTTTATTCCGAGGGCAGATACGCAGTATTTT
CASSFIPRADTQYF
>NA|NA|TRBJ2-7|TRBV7-2
TGTGCCGGCACCCTCGGTGGGCCCAGCTCCTACAATGAGCAGTACTTC
CAGTLGGPSSYNEQYF
>NA|few|TRBJ2-7|TRBV7-9
TGTGCCAGCAGCTCCCAGGTTAATCAGCAGTACTTC
CASSSQVNQQYF
>NA|NA|TRBJ2-1|TRBV5-1
TGCGCCAGCAGCGTGGTACCCTACAATGAGCAGTTCTTC
CASSVVPYNEQFF
>TRBD2|NA|TRBJ2-7|TRBV11-2
TGTGCCAGCAGTCCTTTAGCGGGAGGGCCGCGATACGAGCAGTACTTC
CASSPLAGGPRYEQYF
>NA|NA|TRBJ2-3|TRBV7-9
TGTGCCAGCAGCTTAGACGGGAGTCTTGTAGATACGCAGTATTTT
CASSLDGSLVDTQYF
>NA|NA|TRBJ2-3|TRBV21-1
TGTGCCAGCAGCAAGGGTAGGACGGAGCAGACAGATACGCAGTATTTT
CASSKGRTEQTDTQYF
>NA|NA|TRBJ1-2|TRBV12-3/TRBV12-4
TGTGCCAGCAGTTTAGGGGCGGGGGGGCGCTATGGCTACACCTTC
CASSLGAGGRYGYTF
>NA|few|TRBJ1-2|TRBV29-1
TGCAGCGGAGGAGACACTAACTATGGCTACACCTTC
CSGGDTNYGYTF
>NA|few|TRBJ2-7|TRBV7-9
TGTGCCAGCAGCTTCCAAGGGGAAGCCTACGAGCAGTACTTC
CASSFQGEAYEQYF
>TRBD1|NA|TRBJ2-5|TRBV11-3
TGTGCCAGCAGCCGGGACAGCCTACAAGAGACCCAGTACTTC
CASSRDSLQETQYF
>TRBD1|NA|TRBJ1-4|TRBV11-2
TGTGCCAGCAGCTTAGGCAGAGGGGGCAATGAAAAACTGTTTTTT
CASSLGRGGNEKLFF
>TRBD1|NA|TRBJ1-6|TRBV30
TGTGCCTCCAGGAGACAGGGGGCTAATTCACCCCTCCACTTT
CASRRQGANSPLHF
>TRBD2|NA|TRBJ2-5|TRBV5-1
TGCGCCAGCAGCACGAGCGGGGGCCAAGAGACCCAGTACTTC
CASSTSGGQETQYF
>NA|NA|TRBJ2-3|TRBV28
TGTGCCAGCAACAGGAGGGGGGCAGATACGCAGTATTTT
CASNRRGADTQYF
>NA|NA|TRBJ2-5|TRBV12-3/TRBV12-4
TGTGCCAGCAGACACGATGAGACCCAGTACTTC
CASRHDETQYF
>NA|NA|TRBJ2-5|TRBV20-1
TGCAGTGCTAGGGCAGGGGTAGAGACCCAGTACTTC
CSARAGVETQYF
>NA|few|TRBJ2-7|TRBV4-2
TGTGCCAGCAGCCAAGACAGGACCATCTACGAGCAGTACTTC
CASSQDRTIYEQYF
>TRBD2|NA|TRBJ2-7|TRBV28
TGTGCCAGCACCGAACGGGGGGGATCCTACGAGCAGTACTTC
CASTERGGSYEQYF
>TRBD1|NA|TRBJ1-3|TRBV7-6
TGTGCCAGCAGCCCGGCTACAGGGGGCTTCGTAAACACCATATATTTT
CASSPATGGFVNTIYF
>NA|NA|TRBJ1-1|TRBV15
TGTGCCACCAGCAGAGATGTTTGGGGGGAGGACACTGAAGCTTTCTTT
CATSRDVWGEDTEAFF
>NA|NA|TRBJ1-5|TRBV12-3/TRBV12-4
TGTGCCAGCACCGTAGGAGGTCAGCCCCAGCATTTT
CASTVGGQPQHF
>NA|NA|TRBJ2-7|TRBV5-1
TGCGCCAGCAGCTTGGGAGACACCGAGCAGTACTTC
CASSLGDTEQYF
>TRBD1|few|TRBJ2-7|TRBV5-1
TGCGCCAGCAGTGCCGACGGGACAGGTCTGTCCTACGAGCAGTACTTC
CASSADGTGLSYEQYF
>NA|few|TRBJ2-7|TRBV20-1
TGCAGTGCTAGTGGCAGTGACAGTGCGGAGGGACCTTACGAGCAGTACTTC
CSASGSDSAEGPYEQYF
>NA|NA|TRBJ2-7|TRBV6-2/TRBV6-3
TGTGCCAGCAGTTACGCGGACGACGAGCAGTACTTC
CASSYADDEQYF
>NA|few|TRBJ1-5|TRBV6-6
TGTGCCAGCAGTTACTTGAGGGCGCGGAGCAATCAGCCCCAGCATTTT
CASSYLRARSNQPQHF